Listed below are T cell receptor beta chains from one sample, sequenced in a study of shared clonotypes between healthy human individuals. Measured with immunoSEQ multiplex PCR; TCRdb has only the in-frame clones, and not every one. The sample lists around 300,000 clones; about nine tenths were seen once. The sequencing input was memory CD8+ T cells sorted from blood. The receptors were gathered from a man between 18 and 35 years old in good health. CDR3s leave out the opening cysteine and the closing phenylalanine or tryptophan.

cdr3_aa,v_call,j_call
ASSENIQY,TRBV6-1,TRBJ2-4
ASSSTETDTQY,TRBV6-5,TRBJ2-3
ASGPTGPYEQY,TRBV5-1,TRBJ2-7
TSSRPSNSPLH,TRBV1,TRBJ1-6
ASSQHDRGTNTEAF,TRBV4-3,TRBJ1-1
SVDGLAGLTDTQY,TRBV29-1,TRBJ2-3
AWSWVSNTGELF,TRBV30,TRBJ2-2
ASSLWWGNEQF,TRBV27,TRBJ2-1
ASSATENYGYT,TRBV19,TRBJ1-2
ASSVGLAGTETQY,TRBV9,TRBJ2-5
ASSLESPPYNEQF,TRBV27,TRBJ2-1
ASKRGTGYSPLH,TRBV7-9,TRBJ1-6
ASSPEGQGQGEQY,TRBV5-1,TRBJ2-7
ASSWGNEKLF,TRBV5-4,TRBJ1-4
ASSLAGADNEKLF,TRBV25-1,TRBJ1-4
ASSLSRQETQY,TRBV7-9,TRBJ2-5
ASSQDREGAYEQY,TRBV4-3,TRBJ2-7
SVPAGNTIY,TRBV29-1,TRBJ1-3
ASSPPDSNEQF,TRBV11-3,TRBJ2-1
ASSWGGIAGELF,TRBV6-5,TRBJ2-2
ASRPTSDPGNEQY,TRBV2,TRBJ2-7
ASSSEGEGRGEQY,TRBV6-6,TRBJ2-7
ASSYSGRSSDTQY,TRBV6-6,TRBJ2-3
ASSVRLAGRDTQY,TRBV9,TRBJ2-3
AISGRAPASPASEQY,TRBV10-3,TRBJ2-7
ASSLTIGTSGYNEQF,TRBV11-3,TRBJ2-1
ASSRLAGHEQF,TRBV2,TRBJ2-1
ASSPRTGPTRGNTIY,TRBV18,TRBJ1-3
ASSYRGYEQY,TRBV6-5,TRBJ2-7
ASSDLGTGTGNGYT,TRBV25-1,TRBJ1-2
ASSVHTLGLPYEQY,TRBV28,TRBJ2-7
ASSLSGLAGYEQY,TRBV27,TRBJ2-7
ASSPSGAGGYYEQY,TRBV4-2,TRBJ2-7
ASSYDWPRSYEQY,TRBV6-5,TRBJ2-7
ASSGPQTGKVSRLPQH,TRBV2,TRBJ1-5
SVDGVDGNYEQY,TRBV29-1,TRBJ2-7
ASSSSKNIQY,TRBV13,TRBJ2-4
ASSTGTGLGYEQY,TRBV10-2,TRBJ2-7
SVGGLADGNYEQY,TRBV29-1,TRBJ2-7
ASSLGGPYGYT,TRBV13,TRBJ1-2
ASIGQEIQETQY,TRBV2,TRBJ2-5
ASSSGPGANVLT,TRBV27,TRBJ2-6
AWRSGVTYNSPLH,TRBV30,TRBJ1-6
ASSQAAGVHYEQY,TRBV4-2,TRBJ2-7
ASSLGERAPPLEQY,TRBV5-1,TRBJ2-7
ASSMMDNSEAF,TRBV10-1,TRBJ1-1
AWTLWDLGTEAF,TRBV30,TRBJ1-1
ASSPFDLNTEAF,TRBV6-1,TRBJ1-1